A single sample gave rise to the 21 T cell receptor beta chains below, sequenced in a study of CD8 T cells in ankylosing spondylitis. MiXCR, applied by TCRdb to the 5' RACE reads, yields one record per CDR3 protein. The sample comprises tens of thousands of distinct CDR3 sequences, roughly 30% of which are singletons, and roughly 59% rests with the top ten. Sequencing was done on a sample of blood, either unsorted or a sorted T cell fraction (not recorded which). Receptors were obtained from a male donor with ankylosing spondylitis or in good health (not recorded which).

The chain employs TRBV5-1 and TRBJ2-3; 7 bases match TRBD2. The CDR3 sequence is 16 residues long. Losses at the gene ends were 2 bases for V and 0 bases for J; bases not matched to a gene: 6. Per the germline V gene, CDR1 is SGHRS and CDR2 is YFSETQ. The CDR3 DNA reads as TGCGCCAGCAGCTTAGGCGGGGGAATGAGCACAGATACGCAGTATTTT. This translates into CASSLGGGMSTDTQYF.

This chain joins TRBV6-1 and TRBJ1-1, with no clear D. Trimming cost V 2 bases and J 7 bases, with 17 bases left between them. Germline CDR1 MNHNS, CDR2 SASEGT. The CDR3 has 15 residues. The CDR3, as DNA: TGTGCCAGCAGTGAACTGGAGGAAGGGCATATTGAAGCTTTCTTT. Its protein is CASSELEEGHIEAFF.

This clonotype was counted between two and nine times. The chain uses TRBV5-1 and TRBJ1-1, with D unresolved. The CDR3 covers 14 residues. Germline V gene lookup returns CDR1 SGHRS and CDR2 YFSETQ. Trimming took 4 bases from V and 7 from J, leaving 17 bases between them. CDR3 protein: CASSPVAGRNEAFF. In nucleotides, the CDR3 is TGCGCCAGCAGCCCAGTAGCGGGGAGGAATGAAGCTTTCTTT. Together with reference TRBV5-1 and TRBJ1-1, the CDR3 gives the full variable domain: KAGVTQTPRYLIKTRGQQVTLSCSPISGHRSVSWYQQTPGQGLQFLFEYFSETQRNKGNFPGRFSGRQFSNSRSEMNVSTLELGDSALYLCASSPVAGRNEAFFGQGTRLTVV.

Many counts were recorded for this clonotype. The V call is TRBV4-1, the J call TRBJ1-2; D is possibly TRBD1 (6 bases). The CDR3 length is 14 residues. The germline V and J ends were trimmed by 2 bases and 8 bases, with 15 bases remaining between them. Germline-derived CDR1 and CDR2 are MGHRA and YSYEKL. CDR3 nucleotides: TGCGCCAGCAGCCAAAATACAGGGACTTTAGGCTACACCTTC. It yields the protein CASSQNTGTLGYTF.

The CDR3 is CASSQGTVSDTQYF. The CDR3, as DNA: TGTGCCAGCAGCCAAGGGACCGTGTCAGATACGCAGTATTTT. This chain uses TRBV5-6 with TRBJ2-3, with D perhaps matching TRBD1 or TRBD2 (5 bases each). The V gene's germline CDR1 is SGHDT and CDR2 YYEEEE. The CDR3 runs to 14 residues. V lost 4 bases and J lost 4, with 13 bases in between.

This clonotype was counted only a few times. The chain carries TRBV20-1 and TRBJ2-5; no firm D call. CDR3 length: 13 residues. Trimming removed 4 bases at V and 1 base at J, with 10 bases between. Germline-derived CDR1 and CDR2 are DFQATT and SNEGSKA (reference sequence). CDR3 loop: CSAKGWSQETQYF. In nucleotides, the CDR3 is TGCAGTGCTAAGGGATGGAGCCAAGAGACCCAGTACTTC.

V is TRBV12-3 or TRBV12-4 and J is TRBJ2-2; 9 nucleotides match TRBD1. The CDR3 is made up of 13 amino acids. Trimming at V came to 8 bases and at J to 9 bases, leaving 7 bases not matched to a gene. In DNA form, the CDR3 reads TGTGCCAGCTGGGAGACAGGGGGTAGGGAGCTGTTTTTT. Translated: CASWETGGRELFF.

This clonotype was detected a few times. This sequence joins TRBV7-9 and TRBJ1-1; 7 bases match TRBD1. The CDR3 runs to 15 residues. CDR1 SEHNR and CDR2 FQNEAQ come from the germline V gene (reference sequence). Trimming took 4 bases from V and 3 from J; bases not matched to a gene: 8. CDR3 region: CASSSRETGDTEAFF. The DNA for the CDR3 is TGTGCCAGCAGCTCAAGAGAAACAGGGGACACTGAAGCTTTCTTT. The variable domain in full, completed from reference TRBV7-9 and TRBJ1-1, reads DTGVSQNPRHKITKRGQNVTFRCDPISEHNRLYWYRQTLGQGPEFLTYFQNEAQLEKSRLLSDRFSAERPKGSFSTLEIQRTEQGDSAMYLCASSSRETGDTEAFFGQGTRLTVV.

This clonotype was picked up a small number of times. J is TRBJ1-6 and V is TRBV4-2, with D unresolved. V lost 1 base and J 8 bases, leaving 15 bases between the germline ends. CDR1 and CDR2 from the germline V gene are LGHNA and YNFKEQ. The CDR3 totals 16 residues. CDR3 amino acids: CASSQGAGQRYSPLHF. The CDR3 DNA reads as TGTGCCAGCAGCCAAGGAGCCGGGCAGCGTTATTCACCCCTCCACTTT.

This clonotype was recorded many times. V gene TRBV9 combines with J gene TRBJ1-1, with 10 nucleotides matching TRBD1. This CDR3 contains 15 residues. V dropped 4 bases and J dropped 11; count of bases not matched to a gene: 14. CDR1 and CDR2 (germline): SGDLS, YYNGEE. In DNA form, the CDR3 reads TGTGCCAGCAGCCCCCGGCACACGGGACAGGGGTATGCTTTCTTT. Protein: CASSPRHTGQGYAFF. Using reference TRBV9 and TRBJ1-1 for the parts outside the CDR3, the full variable domain is DSGVTQTPKHLITATGQRVTLRCSPRSGDLSVYWYQQSLDQGLQFLIQYYNGEERAKGNILERFSAQQFPDLHSELNLSSLELGDSALYFCASSPRHTGQGYAFFGQGTRLTVV.

This chain joins TRBV4-2 and TRBJ1-2; D call uncertain. CDR1 and CDR2 (germline): LGHNA, YNFKEQ. V dropped 4 bases and J dropped 10 bases, with 16 bases sitting between them. This CDR3 is built from 13 residues. The CDR3 sequence: CASSPDPSRYYTF. CDR3 nucleotides: TGTGCCAGCAGCCCAGACCCCTCGCGCTACTACACCTTC.

A few counts support this clonotype. The V call is TRBV3-1, the J call TRBJ2-7; 9 bases match TRBD1. V dropped 4 bases and J dropped 6; count of bases not matched to a gene: 4. CDR1 and CDR2 from the germline V gene are LGHDT and YNNKEL (reference sequence). This CDR3 spans 13 amino acids. The CDR3 region is CASSPGQGSEQYV. As DNA, the CDR3 is TGTGCCAGCAGCCCGGGACAGGGTAGCGAGCAGTACGTC.

The V and J genes are TRBV18 and TRBJ1-5; 7 nucleotides agree with TRBD1. CDR3 length: 14 amino acids. V lost 6 bases, J lost 4 bases, and 6 bases stayed unmatched. Germline CDR1 reads KGHSH; CDR2 reads LQKENI. CDR3 residues: CASSPDRPNQPQHF. The CDR3 DNA is TGTGCCAGCTCCCCGGACAGGCCGAATCAGCCCCAGCATTTT.

This clonotype was seen a handful of times. The gene calls are TRBV6-5 and TRBJ1-5; D perhaps matches TRBD1 (6 bases). The V gene's germline CDR1 is MNHEY and CDR2 SVGAGI. The CDR3 runs to 15 residues. The ends were cut back, 0 bases at V and 3 bases at J, with 9 bases in the middle. For the CDR3, the DNA is TGTGCCAGCAGTTACTCAAGGGGGGTCAATCAGCCCCAGCATTTT. It yields the protein CASSYSRGVNQPQHF.

This clonotype showed up just a few times. The V and J genes are TRBV6-4 and TRBJ2-2; the D gene is possibly TRBD2 (5 bases). The V and J ends lost 4 bases and 4 bases respectively, with 13 bases between them. From germline, CDR1 is MRHNA and CDR2 SNTAGT. This CDR3 has 15 amino acids. The CDR3 sequence: CASSVEESSTGELFF. CDR3 DNA sequence: TGTGCCAGCAGTGTGGAGGAGTCAAGCACCGGGGAGCTGTTTTTT.

CDR3 loop: CASSPRQGSITRQYF. The CDR3, as DNA: TGCGCCAGCAGCCCTAGACAGGGCTCGATAACTCGTCAATATTTT. The rearrangement uses TRBV5-1 and TRBJ1-3; the match to TRBD1 covers 7 bases. Germline assignment: CDR1 SGHRS and CDR2 YFSETQ. The CDR3 is 15 residues long. The junction had 19 bases not matched to a gene; V was cut back by 4 bases and J by 15 bases.

This chain uses TRBV5-1 with TRBJ2-3, with 8 bases identical to TRBD1. The CDR3 contains 18 residues. Germline CDR1 reads SGHRS; CDR2 reads YFSETQ. The V and J ends lost 4 bases and 1 base, in that order; junction bases with no gene match: 14. The DNA of the CDR3 is TGCGCCAGCAGCAGGGACAGGCGGCTAAACTCCCGCACAGATACGCAGTATTTT. Protein: CASSRDRRLNSRTDTQYF.

The rearrangement joins TRBV12-3 or TRBV12-4 to TRBJ2-1, with TRBD2 identical over 13 bases. J was trimmed by 9 bases and V by 7 bases; bases with no gene match: 6. The CDR3 is 14 residues long. CDR3 protein: CASMPGLAGTEQFF. CDR3 nucleotides: TGTGCCAGCATGCCGGGACTAGCGGGAACTGAGCAGTTCTTC.

The J gene is TRBJ2-1, the V gene TRBV5-1; tentatively, D is TRBD2 (5 bases). The CDR3 loop spans 14 amino acids. The V and J ends lost 0 bases and 7 bases respectively, with 11 bases between them. In germline, CDR1 is SGHRS, CDR2 YFSETQ. This chain's CDR3 is CASSLDGMGNEQFF. The DNA of the CDR3 is TGCGCCAGCAGCTTGGACGGGATGGGTAATGAGCAGTTCTTC.

This clonotype was detected ten times or more. V gene TRBV12-3 or TRBV12-4 combines with J gene TRBJ1-1; D ambiguous. Between the trimmed V and J ends, which lost 7 bases and 1 base, there was a span of 10 bases. The CDR3 has 13 amino acids. The CDR3 DNA sequence: TGTGCCAGCAAGTCGGTGAGGAACACTGAAGCTTTCTTT. Protein product: CASKSVRNTEAFF.

This clonotype appeared a few times. The chain carries TRBV12-3 or TRBV12-4 and TRBJ2-5; 10 nucleotides agree with TRBD1. Germline trimming cut 4 bases from V and 7 bases from J; bases unmatched to any gene: 6. CDR3 length: 14 amino acids. CDR3 bases: TGTGCCAGCAGTTCCGGGACAGGGGAGGGGACCCAGTACTTC. As protein: CASSSGTGEGTQYF.